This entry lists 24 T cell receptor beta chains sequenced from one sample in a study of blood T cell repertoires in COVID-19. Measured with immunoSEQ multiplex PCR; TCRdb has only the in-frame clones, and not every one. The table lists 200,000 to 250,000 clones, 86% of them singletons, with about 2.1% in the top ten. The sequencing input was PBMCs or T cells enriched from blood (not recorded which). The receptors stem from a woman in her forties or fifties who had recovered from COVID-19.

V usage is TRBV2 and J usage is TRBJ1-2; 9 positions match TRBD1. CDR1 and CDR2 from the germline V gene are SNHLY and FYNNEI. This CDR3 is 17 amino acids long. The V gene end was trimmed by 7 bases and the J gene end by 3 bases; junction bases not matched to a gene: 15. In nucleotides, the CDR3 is TGTGCCAGCAAATCCCAGCCGACAGGGGGATCGGACTATGGCTACACCTTC. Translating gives CASKSQPTGGSDYGYTF. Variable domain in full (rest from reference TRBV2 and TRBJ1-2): EPEVTQTPSHQVTQMGQEVILRCVPISNHLYFYWYRQILGQKVEFLVSFYNNEISEKSEIFDDQFSVERPDGSNFTLKIRSTKLEDSAMYFCASKSQPTGGSDYGYTFGSGTRLTVV.

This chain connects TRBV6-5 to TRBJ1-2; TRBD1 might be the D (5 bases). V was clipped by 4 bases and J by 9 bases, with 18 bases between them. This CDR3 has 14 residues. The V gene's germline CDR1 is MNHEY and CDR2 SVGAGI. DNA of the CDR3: TGTGCCAGCAGTTCCATGGACAAGGGAAATCGCTACACCTTC. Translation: CASSSMDKGNRYTF.

The CDR3 nucleotides are TGTGCCAGCAGCTTGGACTATGAGCAGTTCTTC. It codes for CASSLDYEQFF. This chain uses TRBV5-4 with TRBJ2-1; D unresolved. With 0 bases removed from V and 8 bases from J, the gap between germline ends came to 3 bases. CDR3 length: 11 amino acids. Per the germline V gene, CDR1 is SGHNT and CDR2 is YYREEE (reference sequence). The full variable domain, in which reference TRBV5-4 and TRBJ2-1 provide the parts outside the CDR3, is ETGVTQSPTHLIKTRGQQVTLRCSSQSGHNTVSWYQQALGQGPQFIFQYYREEENGRGNFPPRFSGLQFPNYSSELNVNALELDDSALYLCASSLDYEQFFGPGTRLTVL.

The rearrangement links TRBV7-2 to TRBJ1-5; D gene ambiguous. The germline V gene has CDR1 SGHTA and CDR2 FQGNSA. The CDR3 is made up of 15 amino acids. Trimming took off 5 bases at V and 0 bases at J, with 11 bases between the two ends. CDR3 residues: CASSPGRNSNQPQHF. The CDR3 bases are TGTGCCAGCAGCCCCGGGAGAAATAGCAATCAGCCCCAGCATTTT.

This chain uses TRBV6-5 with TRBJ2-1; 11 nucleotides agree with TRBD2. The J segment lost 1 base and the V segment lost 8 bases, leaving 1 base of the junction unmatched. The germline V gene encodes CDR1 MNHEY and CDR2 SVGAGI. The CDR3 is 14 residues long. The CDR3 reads CASASGRSYNEQFF. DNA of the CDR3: TGTGCCAGCGCTAGCGGGAGGTCCTACAATGAGCAGTTCTTC.

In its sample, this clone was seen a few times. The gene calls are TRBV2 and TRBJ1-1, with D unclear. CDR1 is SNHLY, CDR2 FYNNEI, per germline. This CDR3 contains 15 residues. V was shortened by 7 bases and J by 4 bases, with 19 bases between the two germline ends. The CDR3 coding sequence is TGTGCCAGCATTAGCCCACGAGTCAGTAGCACTGAAGCTTTCTTT. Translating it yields CASISPRVSSTEAFF. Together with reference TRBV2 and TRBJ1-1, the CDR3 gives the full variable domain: EPEVTQTPSHQVTQMGQEVILRCVPISNHLYFYWYRQILGQKVEFLVSFYNNEISEKSEIFDDQFSVERPDGSNFTLKIRSTKLEDSAMYFCASISPRVSSTEAFFGQGTRLTVV.

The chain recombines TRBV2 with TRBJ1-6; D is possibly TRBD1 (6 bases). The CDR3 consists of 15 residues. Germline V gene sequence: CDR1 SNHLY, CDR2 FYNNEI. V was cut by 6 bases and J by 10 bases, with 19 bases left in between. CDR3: CASREYRVEGSPLHF. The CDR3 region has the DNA TGTGCCAGCAGAGAGTACAGGGTGGAAGGCTCACCCCTCCACTTT. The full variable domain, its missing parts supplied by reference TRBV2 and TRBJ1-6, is EPEVTQTPSHQVTQMGQEVILRCVPISNHLYFYWYRQILGQKVEFLVSFYNNEISEKSEIFDDQFSVERPDGSNFTLKIRSTKLEDSAMYFCASREYRVEGSPLHFGNGTRLTVT.

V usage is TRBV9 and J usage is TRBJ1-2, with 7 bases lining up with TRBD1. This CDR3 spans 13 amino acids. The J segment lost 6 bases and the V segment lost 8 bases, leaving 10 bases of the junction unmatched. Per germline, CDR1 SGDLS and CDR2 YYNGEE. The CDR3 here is CARELDRLHGYTF. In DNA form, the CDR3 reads TGTGCCAGGGAACTGGACAGGTTGCATGGCTACACCTTC.

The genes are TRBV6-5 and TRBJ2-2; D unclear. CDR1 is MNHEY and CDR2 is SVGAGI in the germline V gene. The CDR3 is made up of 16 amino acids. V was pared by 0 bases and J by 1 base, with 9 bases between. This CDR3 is CASSYSLLLNTGELFF. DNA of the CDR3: TGTGCCAGCAGTTACTCCCTTCTTTTGAACACCGGGGAGCTGTTTTTT.

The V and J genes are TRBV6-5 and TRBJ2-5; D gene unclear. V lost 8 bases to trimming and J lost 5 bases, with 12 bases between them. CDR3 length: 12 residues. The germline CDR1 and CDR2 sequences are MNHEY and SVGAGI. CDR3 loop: CASRGASETQYF. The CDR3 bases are TGTGCCAGCCGCGGTGCCTCGGAGACCCAGTACTTC.

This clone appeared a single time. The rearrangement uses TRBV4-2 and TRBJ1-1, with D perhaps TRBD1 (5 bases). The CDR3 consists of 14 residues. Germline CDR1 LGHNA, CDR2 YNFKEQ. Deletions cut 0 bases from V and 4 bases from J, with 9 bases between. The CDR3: CASSQDGGITEAFF. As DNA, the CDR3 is TGTGCCAGCAGCCAAGACGGGGGGATCACTGAAGCTTTCTTT.

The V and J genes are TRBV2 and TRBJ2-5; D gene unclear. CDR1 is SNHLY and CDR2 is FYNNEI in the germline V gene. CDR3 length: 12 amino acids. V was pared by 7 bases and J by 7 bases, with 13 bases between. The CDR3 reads CASNADQRTQYF. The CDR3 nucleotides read TGTGCCAGCAACGCGGATCAACGGACCCAGTACTTC.

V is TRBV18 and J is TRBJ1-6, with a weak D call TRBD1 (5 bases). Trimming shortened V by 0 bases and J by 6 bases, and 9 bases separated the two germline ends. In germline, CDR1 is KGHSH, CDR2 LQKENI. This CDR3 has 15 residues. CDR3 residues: CASSPPKGINSPLHF. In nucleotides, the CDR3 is TGTGCCAGCTCACCACCGAAGGGGATTAATTCACCCCTCCACTTT.

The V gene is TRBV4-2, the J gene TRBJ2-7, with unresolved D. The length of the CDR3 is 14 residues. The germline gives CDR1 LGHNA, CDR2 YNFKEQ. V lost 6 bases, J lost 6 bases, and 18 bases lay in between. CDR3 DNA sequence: TGTGCCAGCAGTCCCCGAGAAGAGGCCGCCGAGCAGTACTTC. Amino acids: CASSPREEAAEQYF.

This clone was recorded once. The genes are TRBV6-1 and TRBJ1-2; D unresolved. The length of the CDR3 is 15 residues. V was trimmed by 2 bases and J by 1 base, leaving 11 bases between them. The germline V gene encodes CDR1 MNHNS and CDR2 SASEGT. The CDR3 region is CASSEYWADNYGYTF. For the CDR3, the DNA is TGTGCCAGCAGTGAATACTGGGCAGATAACTATGGCTACACCTTC.

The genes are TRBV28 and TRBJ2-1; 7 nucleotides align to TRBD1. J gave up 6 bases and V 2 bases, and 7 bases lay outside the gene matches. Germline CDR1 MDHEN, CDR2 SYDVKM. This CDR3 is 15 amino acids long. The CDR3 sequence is CASSLRGGAPNEQFF. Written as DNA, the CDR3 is TGTGCCAGCAGTTTAAGAGGGGGCGCTCCCAATGAGCAGTTCTTC.

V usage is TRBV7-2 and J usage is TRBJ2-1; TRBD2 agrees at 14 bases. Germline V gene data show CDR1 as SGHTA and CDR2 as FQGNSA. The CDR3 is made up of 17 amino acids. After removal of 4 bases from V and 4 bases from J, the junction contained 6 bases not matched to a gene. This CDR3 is CASSSWTSGRKYNEQFF. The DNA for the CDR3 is TGTGCCAGCAGCTCCTGGACTAGCGGGAGGAAGTACAATGAGCAGTTCTTC.

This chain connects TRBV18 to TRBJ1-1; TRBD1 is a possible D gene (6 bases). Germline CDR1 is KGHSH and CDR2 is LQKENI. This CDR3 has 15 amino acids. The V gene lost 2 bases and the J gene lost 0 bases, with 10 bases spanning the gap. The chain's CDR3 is CASSPFRTVNTEAFF. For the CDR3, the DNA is TGTGCCAGCTCACCATTCCGGACAGTGAACACTGAAGCTTTCTTT.

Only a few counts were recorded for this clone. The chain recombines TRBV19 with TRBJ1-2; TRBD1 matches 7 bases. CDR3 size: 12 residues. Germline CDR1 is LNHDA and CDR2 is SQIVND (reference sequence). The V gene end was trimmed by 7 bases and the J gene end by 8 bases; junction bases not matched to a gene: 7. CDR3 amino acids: CASTKGARGYTF. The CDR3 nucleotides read TGTGCCAGTACCAAGGGGGCGCGGGGCTACACCTTC.

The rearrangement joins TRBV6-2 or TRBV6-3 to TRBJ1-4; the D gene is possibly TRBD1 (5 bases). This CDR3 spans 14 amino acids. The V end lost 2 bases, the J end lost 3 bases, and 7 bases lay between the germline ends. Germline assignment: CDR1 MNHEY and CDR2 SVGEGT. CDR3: CASSYIRANEKLFF. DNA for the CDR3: TGTGCCAGCAGTTACATCAGGGCTAATGAAAAACTGTTTTTT.

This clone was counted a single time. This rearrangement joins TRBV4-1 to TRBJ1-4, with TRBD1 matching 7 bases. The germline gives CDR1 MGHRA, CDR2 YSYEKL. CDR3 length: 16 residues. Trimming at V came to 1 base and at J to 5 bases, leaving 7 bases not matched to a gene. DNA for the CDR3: TGCGCCAGCAGCCAAGGCCGGGGACAGAGAAATGAAAAACTGTTTTTT. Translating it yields CASSQGRGQRNEKLFF.

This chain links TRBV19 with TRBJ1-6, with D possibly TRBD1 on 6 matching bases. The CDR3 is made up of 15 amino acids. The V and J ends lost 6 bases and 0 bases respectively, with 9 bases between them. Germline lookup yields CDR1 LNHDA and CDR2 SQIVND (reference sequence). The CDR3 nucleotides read TGTGCCAGTAGGAGGGGGAGCTCCTATAATTCACCCCTCCACTTT. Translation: CASRRGSSYNSPLHF.

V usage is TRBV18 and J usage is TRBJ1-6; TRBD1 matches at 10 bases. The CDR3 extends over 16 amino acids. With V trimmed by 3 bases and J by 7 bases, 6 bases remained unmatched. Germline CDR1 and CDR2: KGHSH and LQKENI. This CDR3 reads CASSPQRTGGNSPLHF. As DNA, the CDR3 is TGTGCCAGCTCACCGCAGCGGACAGGGGGAAATTCACCCCTCCACTTT.

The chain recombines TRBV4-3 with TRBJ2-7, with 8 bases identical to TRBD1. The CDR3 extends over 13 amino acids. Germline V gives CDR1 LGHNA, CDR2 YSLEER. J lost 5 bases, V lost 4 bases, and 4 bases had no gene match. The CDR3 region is CASSRRTGHEQYF. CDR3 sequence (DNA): TGCGCCAGCAGCCGAAGGACAGGGCACGAGCAGTACTTC.